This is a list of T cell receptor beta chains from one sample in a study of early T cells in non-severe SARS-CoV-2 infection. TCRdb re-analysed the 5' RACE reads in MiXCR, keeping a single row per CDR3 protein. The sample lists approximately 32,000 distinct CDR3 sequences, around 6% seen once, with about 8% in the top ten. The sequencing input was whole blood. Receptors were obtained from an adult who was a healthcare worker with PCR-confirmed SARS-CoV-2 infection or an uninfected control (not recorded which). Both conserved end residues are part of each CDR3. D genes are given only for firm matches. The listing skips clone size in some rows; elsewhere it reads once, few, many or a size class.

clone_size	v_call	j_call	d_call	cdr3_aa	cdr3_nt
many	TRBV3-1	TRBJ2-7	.	CASSQDTTGSEQYF	TGTGCCAGCAGCCAAGATACCACAGGGAGCGAGCAGTACTTC
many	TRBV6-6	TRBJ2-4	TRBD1	CASTGQGVNIQYF	TGTGCCAGCACGGGACAGGGGGTAAACATTCAGTACTTC
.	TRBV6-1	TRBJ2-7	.	CASSRGRISSYEQYF	TGTGCCAGCTCTCGAGGCCGGATAAGCTCCTACGAGCAGTACTTC
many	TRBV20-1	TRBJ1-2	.	CSARERSRRGYTF	TGCAGTGCTAGGGAAAGATCCCGTCGGGGCTACACCTTC
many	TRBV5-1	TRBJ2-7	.	CASSLSAGTSYEQYF	TGCGCCAGCAGCTTGTCAGCAGGGACGTCCTACGAGCAGTACTTC
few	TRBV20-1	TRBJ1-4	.	CSAPLGEKLFF	TGCAGTGCCCCCCTAGGTGAAAAACTGTTTTTT
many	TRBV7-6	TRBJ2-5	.	CASSLRRAAYGETQYF	TGTGCCAGCAGCTTAAGACGGGCAGCTTACGGGGAGACCCAGTACTTC
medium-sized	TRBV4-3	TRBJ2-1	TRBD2	CASSQELAGSGEQFF	TGCGCCAGCAGCCAAGAACTAGCGGGGTCGGGTGAGCAGTTCTTC
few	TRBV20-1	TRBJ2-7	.	CSARDGRGAYEQYF	TGCAGTGCTAGAGATGGAAGGGGGGCCTACGAGCAGTACTTC
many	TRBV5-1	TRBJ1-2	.	CASSSSAPRGSNYGYTF	TGCGCCAGCAGCTCCTCGGCCCCCAGGGGTTCCAACTATGGCTACACCTTC
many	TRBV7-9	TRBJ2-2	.	CASSLELTGELFF	TGTGCCAGCAGCTTAGAACTCACCGGGGAGCTGTTTTTT
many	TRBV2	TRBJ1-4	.	CASSEGANLKKLFF	TGTGCCAGCAGTGAAGGGGCAAATTTGAAAAAACTGTTTTTT
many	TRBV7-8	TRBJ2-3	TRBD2	CASSLRRLAEGPLIADTQYF	TGTGCCAGCAGCCTACGGCGTCTAGCGGAGGGACCCCTTATCGCAGATACGCAGTATTTT
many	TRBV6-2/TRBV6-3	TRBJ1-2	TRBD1	CASSYREQGGYGYTF	TGTGCCAGCAGTTATCGTGAACAGGGGGGCTATGGCTACACCTTC
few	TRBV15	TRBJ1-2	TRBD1	CATSRQTGGADGYTF	TGTGCCACCAGCAGACAAACAGGGGGCGCCGATGGCTACACCTTC
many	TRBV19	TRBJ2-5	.	CASKEANQETQYF	TGTGCCAGTAAGGAGGCTAACCAAGAGACCCAGTACTTC
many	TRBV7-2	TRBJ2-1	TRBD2	CASSFLAGGPYNEQFF	TGTGCCAGCAGCTTCCTAGCGGGAGGCCCCTACAATGAGCAGTTCTTC
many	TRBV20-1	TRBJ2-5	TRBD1	CSATRGQETQYF	TGCAGTGCTACCAGGGGGCAAGAGACCCAGTACTTC
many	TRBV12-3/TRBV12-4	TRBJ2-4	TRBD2	CASRPGSGGLPGIQYF	TGTGCCAGCAGACCCGGCAGCGGGGGGCTCCCGGGCATTCAGTACTTC
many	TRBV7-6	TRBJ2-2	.	CASSFTGAQPNTGELFF	TGTGCCAGCAGCTTTACGGGAGCGCAACCCAACACCGGGGAGCTGTTTTTT
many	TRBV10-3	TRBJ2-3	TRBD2	CAIAGGGPRTDTQYF	TGTGCCATCGCGGGCGGGGGGCCACGCACAGATACGCAGTATTTT
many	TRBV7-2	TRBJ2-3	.	CASSSTPTQYF	TGTGCCAGCAGCTCAACCCCTACGCAGTATTTT
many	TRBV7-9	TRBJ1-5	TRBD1	CASSLSWDRDRSNQPQHF	TGTGCCAGCAGCTTAAGTTGGGACAGGGACCGTAGCAATCAGCCCCAGCATTTT